The clone carrying this T cell receptor beta chain was recorded a few times. This CDR3 contains 14 residues. The record originates from a study of blood T cell repertoires in COVID-19. Using immunoSEQ multiplex PCR, the repertoire was profiled, and TCRdb retains in-frame clones only, with some absent. Of nearly 300,000 clones listed, around 84% are singletons. The chain carries TRBV21-1 and TRBJ1-5. TRBV21-1 counts as a pseudogene. Sequenced sample: peripheral blood. The sequence was collected from a human donor with COVID-19, enrolled during active disease. The donor label of this sample is uncertain. The chain's CDR3 is CASSKGRGGQPQHF. The CDR3 DNA sequence: TGTGCCAGCAGCAAAGGGCGGGGGGGTCAGCCCCAGCATTTT.